These 5 T cell receptor beta chains were sequenced from one sample in a study of T-cell memory formation after mild COVID-19 (TCRdb year 2021). The method was 5' RACE. TCRdb names Illumina NovaSeq 6000 as the instrument used. The raw public reads went through TCRdb reprocessing: fastp at Q25, MiXCR clone calling, in-frame beta chains kept. Records with the same CDR3 protein are collapsed into one entry carrying the most frequent genes and DNA. This sample comprises approximately 400,000 distinct CDR3 sequences, 20% to 25% of them detected only once. Of the sample, around 8.8% falls within the top ten clones. Sequencing used PBMCs or a T cell subset sorted from them (not recorded which). These receptors originate from an adult woman who had mild COVID-19 (a few samples of this study predate the infection). The sample titles of this study are shuffled in the database, so cell type and time point are left out; the donor was told from shared clones.

CDR3 region: CASSQLTGISYEQYF. The DNA of the CDR3 is TGCGCCAGCAGCCAATTGACAGGAATCTCCTACGAGCAGTACTTC. This rearrangement joins TRBV5-1 to TRBJ2-7, with TRBD1 as a possible D gene (6 bases). V was pared by 4 bases and J by 0 bases, with 14 bases between. This CDR3 has 15 amino acids. CDR1 is SGHRS, CDR2 YFSETQ, per germline.

This clonotype was seen many times. The CDR3 nucleotides are TGTGCCAGCATCAAACTGGACACCGGGGAGCTGTTTTTT. This codes for CASIKLDTGELFF. The chain is built from TRBV11-2 and TRBJ2-2, with D hard to call. V was shortened by 7 bases and J by 3 bases, with 9 bases between the two germline ends. Germline values: CDR1 SGHAT, CDR2 FQNNGV. This CDR3 comprises 13 residues. Combining the CDR3 with reference TRBV11-2 and TRBJ2-2 gives the whole variable domain EAGVAQSPRYKIIEKRQSVAFWCNPISGHATLYWYQQILGQGPKLLIQFQNNGVVDDSQLPKDRFSAERLKGVDSTLKIQPAKLEDSAVYLCASIKLDTGELFFGEGSRLTVL.

This clonotype was detected a few times. The chain recombines TRBV6-1 with TRBJ2-1; TRBD2 agrees at 9 bases. The CDR3 loop spans 15 amino acids. J gave up 7 bases and V 1 base, and 5 bases lay outside the gene matches. Germline V lookup: CDR1 MNHNS, CDR2 SASEGT. The CDR3 sequence is CASSEGAGGGNEQFF. The CDR3 nucleotides are TGTGCCAGCAGTGAAGGAGCGGGAGGTGGGAATGAGCAGTTCTTC.

J is TRBJ2-6 and V is TRBV6-2 or TRBV6-3, with unresolved D. Looked up from germline, CDR1 is MNHEY and CDR2 is SVGEGT. With 10 bases removed from V and 1 base from J, the gap between germline ends came to 5 bases. This CDR3 contains 12 residues. CDR3 protein: CATTSGANVLTF. The CDR3 DNA sequence: TGTGCCACCACATCTGGGGCCAACGTCCTGACTTTC.

This clonotype was picked up a small number of times. The rearrangement joins TRBV7-9 to TRBJ2-7; 7 bases line up with TRBD1. V shed 4 bases, J shed 5 bases, and the junction held 14 bases outside the gene matches. The CDR3 loop spans 16 amino acids. The V gene's germline CDR1 is SEHNR and CDR2 FQNEAQ (reference sequence). CDR3 nucleotides: TGTGCCAGCAGCTCGAAGGACAGGAGGAACTGGGACGAGCAGTACTTC. Translating gives CASSSKDRRNWDEQYF.